This record covers a single TCR beta chain. V was pared by 4 bases and J by 4 bases, with 3 bases of the junction left unmatched. Germline V gene lookup returns CDR1 SGHTA and CDR2 FQGTGA. This CDR3 region has 14 residues. Libraries were prepared by immunoSEQ multiplex PCR; TCRdb keeps only in-frame clonotypes and omits some of them. The sample has about 91,000 clones, nearly 90% seen once. This specimen comes from a study of T cell responses to AZD1222 COVID-19 vaccine. This rearrangement joins TRBV7-3 to TRBJ2-2, with 7 bases aligning to TRBD1. The TCR was taken from an adult in good health. The specimen was peripheral blood, collected on day 0 of AZD1222 vaccination. This chain's CDR3 is CASSWDSLTGELFF. CDR3 coding DNA: TGTGCCAGCAGCTGGGACAGTCTCACCGGGGAGCTGTTTTTT.